Below are 10 T cell receptor beta chains sequenced from a single sample in a study of blood T cell repertoires in COVID-19. Repertoires were generated with immunoSEQ multiplex PCR, while TCRdb's copy carries only in-frame clones and drops some. This table holds tens of thousands of clones, roughly four fifths found once. Material: peripheral blood. These receptors all stem from a man aged 45-65 years with active or convalescent COVID-19.

A few counts support this clone. The V and J genes are TRBV6-5 and TRBJ2-7; D possibly corresponds to TRBD2 (5 bases). Germline CDR1 and CDR2: MNHEY and SVGAGI. V was pared by 3 bases and J by 4 bases, with 16 bases between. CDR3 size: 15 residues. CDR3 sequence (DNA): TGTGCCAGCAGTTATAGGGAGTCGGTTCGGTACGAGCAGTACGTC. Its protein product is CASSYRESVRYEQYV.

This clone appeared a single time. The rearrangement joins TRBV6-5 to TRBJ1-1, with D possibly being TRBD1 (6 bases). This CDR3 is built from 16 residues. Trimming took off 0 bases at V and 4 bases at J, with 15 bases between the two ends. Germline V gene data show CDR1 as MNHEY and CDR2 as SVGAGI. The CDR3 protein is CASSYSLGAVLTEAFF. The CDR3 DNA reads as TGTGCCAGCAGTTACTCTTTGGGGGCGGTGCTCACTGAAGCTTTCTTT.

The chain uses TRBV5-6 and TRBJ1-1; D ambiguous. Germline V lookup: CDR1 SGHDT, CDR2 YYEEEE. The V and J ends lost 4 bases and 4 bases respectively, with 17 bases between them. CDR3 length equals 15 residues. Here the CDR3 reads CASSPMYAGRTEAFF. The CDR3 DNA reads as TGTGCCAGCAGCCCCATGTATGCAGGCCGCACTGAAGCTTTCTTT.

The chain is built from TRBV6-5 and TRBJ1-2; D ambiguous. The CDR3 spans 14 residues. V lost 0 bases and J 1 base, leaving 6 bases between the germline ends. CDR1 is MNHEY, CDR2 SVGAGI, per germline. CDR3 sequence (DNA): TGTGCCAGCAGTTACTCTCATTTTAACTATGGCTACACCTTC. Translated, it gives CASSYSHFNYGYTF.

V is TRBV10-3 and J is TRBJ2-3, with 9 bases matching TRBD2. The germline V gene has CDR1 ENHRY and CDR2 SYGVKD. The CDR3 is 17 residues long. Unmatched junction bases numbered 5, after V lost 1 base and J lost 0 bases. The DNA of the CDR3 is TGTGCCATCAGTGAGTATCGAGCGGGGGGTAGCACAGATACGCAGTATTTT. It codes for CAISEYRAGGSTDTQYF.

This clone was counted only a few times. The gene calls are TRBV7-7 and TRBJ2-3; 8 nucleotides line up with TRBD2. This CDR3 has 16 amino acids. V lost 1 base and J lost 3; bases outside the gene matches: 6. The germline V gene has CDR1 SSHAT and CDR2 FNYEAQ (reference sequence). The CDR3 DNA sequence: TGTGCCAGCAGCTTAGGAGTCGGGGGGGTTACAGATACGCAGTATTTT. It is translated as CASSLGVGGVTDTQYF.

V usage is TRBV28 and J usage is TRBJ1-2; no firm D call. The CDR3 loop spans 14 amino acids. The V gene lost 1 base and the J gene lost 2 bases, with 8 bases spanning the gap. From germline, CDR1 is MDHEN and CDR2 SYDVKM. The CDR3 loop is CASSLSSRNYGYTF. The DNA for the CDR3 is TGTGCCAGCAGTTTATCGTCGCGGAACTATGGCTACACCTTC.

This clone has only one observation. This rearrangement joins TRBV18 to TRBJ1-5; 9 positions agree with TRBD1. This CDR3 contains 17 residues. The V gene end was trimmed by 3 bases and the J gene end by 7 bases; junction bases not matched to a gene: 13. The germline V gene has CDR1 KGHSH and CDR2 LQKENI. CDR3 DNA: TGTGCCAGCTCACCGCCCGGGACAGGGAAGAGGGGGCAGCCCCAGCATTTT. It yields the protein CASSPPGTGKRGQPQHF.

J is TRBJ2-1 and V is TRBV30; the match to TRBD1 covers 9 bases. The CDR3 covers 15 residues. Germline CDR1 reads GTSNPN; CDR2 reads SVGIG (reference sequence). V was clipped by 3 bases and J by 7 bases; unmatched bases: 10. The DNA of the CDR3 is TGTGCCTGGAGATCGCTACAGGGGGCGCGGAATGAGCAGTTCTTC. Its translation: CAWRSLQGARNEQFF.

The rearrangement links TRBV19 to TRBJ1-5; D is uncertain. Germline lookup yields CDR1 LNHDA and CDR2 SQIVND (reference sequence). The CDR3 extends over 13 amino acids. V was shortened by 9 bases and J by 3 bases, with 12 bases between the two germline ends. This CDR3 is CASSTGFNQPQHF. The CDR3 DNA reads as TGTGCCAGCTCGACGGGGTTCAATCAGCCCCAGCATTTT.